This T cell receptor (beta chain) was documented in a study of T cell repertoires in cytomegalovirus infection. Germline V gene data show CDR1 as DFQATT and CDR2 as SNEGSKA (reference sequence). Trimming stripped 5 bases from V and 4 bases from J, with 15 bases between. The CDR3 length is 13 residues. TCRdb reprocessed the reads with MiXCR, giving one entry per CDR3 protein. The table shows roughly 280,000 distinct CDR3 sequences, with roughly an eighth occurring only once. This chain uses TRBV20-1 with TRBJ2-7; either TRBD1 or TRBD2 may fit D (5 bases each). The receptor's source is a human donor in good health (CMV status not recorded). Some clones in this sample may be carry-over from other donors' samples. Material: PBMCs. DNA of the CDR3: TGCAGTGCTCTTCCCCAGGGACCTTACGAGCAGTACTTC. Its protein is CSALPQGPYEQYF.